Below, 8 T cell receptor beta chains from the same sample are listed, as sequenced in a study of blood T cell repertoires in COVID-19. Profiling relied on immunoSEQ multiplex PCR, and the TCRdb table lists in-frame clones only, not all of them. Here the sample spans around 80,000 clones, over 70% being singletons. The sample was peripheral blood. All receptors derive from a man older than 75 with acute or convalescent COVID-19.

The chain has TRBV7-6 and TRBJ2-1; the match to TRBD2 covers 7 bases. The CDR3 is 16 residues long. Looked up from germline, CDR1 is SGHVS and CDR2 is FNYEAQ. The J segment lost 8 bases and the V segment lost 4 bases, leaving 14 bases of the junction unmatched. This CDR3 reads CASSSGLGGEGDEQFF. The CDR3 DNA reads TGTGCCAGCAGCTCAGGATTGGGGGGGGAAGGCGATGAGCAGTTCTTC.

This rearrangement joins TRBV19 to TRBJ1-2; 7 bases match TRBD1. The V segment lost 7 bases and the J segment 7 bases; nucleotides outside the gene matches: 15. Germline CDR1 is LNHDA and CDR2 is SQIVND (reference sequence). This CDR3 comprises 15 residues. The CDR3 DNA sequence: TGTGCCAGTAAACAGGGGCTACAAAGCTATGGTGGCTACACCTTC. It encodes CASKQGLQSYGGYTF.

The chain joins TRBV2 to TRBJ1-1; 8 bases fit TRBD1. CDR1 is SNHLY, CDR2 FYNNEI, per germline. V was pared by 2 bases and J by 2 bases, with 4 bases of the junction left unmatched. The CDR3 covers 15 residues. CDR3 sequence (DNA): TGTGCCAGCAGTGAAAGGACAGGGTATAACACTGAAGCTTTCTTT. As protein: CASSERTGYNTEAFF.

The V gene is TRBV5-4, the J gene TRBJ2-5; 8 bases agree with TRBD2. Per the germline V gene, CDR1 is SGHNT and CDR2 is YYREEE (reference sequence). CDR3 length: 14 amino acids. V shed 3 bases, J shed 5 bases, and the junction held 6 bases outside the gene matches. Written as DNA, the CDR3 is TGTGCCAGCAGCTCGGGGGGGGGCCTCGAGACCCAGTACTTC. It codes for CASSSGGGLETQYF.

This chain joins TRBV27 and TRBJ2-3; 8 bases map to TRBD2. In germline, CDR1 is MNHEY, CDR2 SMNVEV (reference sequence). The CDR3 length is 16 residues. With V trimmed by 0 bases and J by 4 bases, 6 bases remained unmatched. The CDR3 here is CASSLSWGLGPDTQYF. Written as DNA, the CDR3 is TGTGCCAGCAGTTTATCGTGGGGACTAGGGCCAGATACGCAGTATTTT.

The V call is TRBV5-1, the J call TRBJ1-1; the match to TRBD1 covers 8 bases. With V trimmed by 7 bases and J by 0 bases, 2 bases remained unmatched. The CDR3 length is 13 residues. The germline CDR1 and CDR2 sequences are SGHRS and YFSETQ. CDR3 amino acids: CASRTGLNTEAFF. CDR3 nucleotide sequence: TGCGCCAGCCGGACAGGGCTGAACACTGAAGCTTTCTTT.

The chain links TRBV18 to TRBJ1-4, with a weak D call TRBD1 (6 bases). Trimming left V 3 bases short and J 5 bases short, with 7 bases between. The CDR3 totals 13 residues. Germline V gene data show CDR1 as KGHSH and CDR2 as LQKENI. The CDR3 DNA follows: TGTGCCAGCTCACCTGGACAGAATGAAAAACTGTTTTTT. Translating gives CASSPGQNEKLFF.

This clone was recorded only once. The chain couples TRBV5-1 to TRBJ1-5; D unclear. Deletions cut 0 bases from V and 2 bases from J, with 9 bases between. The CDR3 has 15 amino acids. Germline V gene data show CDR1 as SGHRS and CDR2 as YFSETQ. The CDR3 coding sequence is TGCGCCAGCAGCTTGGGGTTGAGTGGCAATCAGCCCCAGCATTTT. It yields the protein CASSLGLSGNQPQHF.